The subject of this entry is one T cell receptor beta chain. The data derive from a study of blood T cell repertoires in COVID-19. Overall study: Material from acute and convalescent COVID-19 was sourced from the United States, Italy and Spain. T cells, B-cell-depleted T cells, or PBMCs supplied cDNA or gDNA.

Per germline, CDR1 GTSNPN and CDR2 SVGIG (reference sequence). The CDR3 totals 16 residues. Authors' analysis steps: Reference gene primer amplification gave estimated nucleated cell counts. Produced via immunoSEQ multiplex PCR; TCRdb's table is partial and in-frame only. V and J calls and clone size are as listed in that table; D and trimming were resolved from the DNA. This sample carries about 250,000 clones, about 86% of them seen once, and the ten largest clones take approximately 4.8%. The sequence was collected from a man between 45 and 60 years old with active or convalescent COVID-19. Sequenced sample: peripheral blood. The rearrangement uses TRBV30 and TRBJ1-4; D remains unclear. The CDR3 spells CAMEVVFRQNNEKLFF. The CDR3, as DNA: TGTGCGATGGAGGTCGTCTTCAGGCAGAATAATGAAAAACTGTTTTTT.